These 16 T cell receptor beta chains share one sample of origin, sequenced in a study of T-cell memory formation after mild COVID-19. TCRdb used MiXCR to reprocess the 5' RACE reads, holding one entry per CDR3 protein. The sample carries about 200,000 distinct CDR3 sequences, 9.5% recorded once. The sample was PBMCs or a T cell subset sorted from them (not recorded which). Receptor source: a man between 18 and 29 years old who had mild COVID-19 (a few samples of this study predate the infection). Cell type and time point are not known.

The chain joins TRBV5-6 to TRBJ1-6; a weak D match, TRBD1 (5 bases). CDR1 is SGHDT, CDR2 YYEEEE, per germline. The CDR3 extends over 15 amino acids. V lost 4 bases and J 3 bases, leaving 11 bases between the germline ends. In DNA form, the CDR3 reads TGTGCCAGCAGCCCCGCGGGGGGCTATAATTCACCCCTCCACTTT. Amino acid sequence: CASSPAGGYNSPLHF.

This clonotype was seen a few times. The chain links TRBV11-2 to TRBJ2-7; D is uncertain. Germline-derived CDR1 and CDR2 are SGHAT and FQNNGV. CDR3 length: 13 residues. The germline V and J ends were trimmed by 5 bases and 3 bases, with 11 bases remaining between them. As DNA, the CDR3 is TGTGCCAGCAGCCGTATCGCCGACTACGAGCAGTACTTC. It yields the protein CASSRIADYEQYF.

The rearrangement links TRBV5-1 to TRBJ1-1, with 8 bases fitting TRBD1. Germline trimming cut 0 bases from V and 3 bases from J; bases unmatched to any gene: 4. This CDR3 is built from 15 residues. The germline gives CDR1 SGHRS, CDR2 YFSETQ. The CDR3 sequence is CASSLAGGEDTEAFF. The CDR3 nucleotides read TGCGCCAGCAGCTTGGCAGGGGGCGAGGACACTGAAGCTTTCTTT.

The sample holds many counts of this clonotype. The chain couples TRBV7-9 to TRBJ2-1; the D gene could be TRBD1 or TRBD2 (5 bases each). Germline loops: CDR1 SEHNR, CDR2 FQNEAQ (reference sequence). Trimming shortened V by 5 bases and J by 12 bases, and 11 bases separated the two germline ends. The CDR3 covers 11 residues. The CDR3 protein is CASSRGVGQFF. Here the CDR3 DNA reads TGTGCCAGCAGCCGGGGCGTCGGGCAGTTCTTC.

This clonotype appeared many times. This chain links TRBV4-3 with TRBJ1-2; D is perhaps TRBD1 (6 bases). Trimming stripped 4 bases from V and 6 bases from J, with 12 bases between. CDR3 length: 13 residues. Germline values: CDR1 LGHNA, CDR2 YSLEER. CDR3 coding DNA: TGCGCCAGCAGCCCTAAGACAGGCCATGGCTACACCTTC. This gives the protein CASSPKTGHGYTF.

This clonotype was recorded at least ten times. The CDR3 region is CASSLVPAKNIQYF. Written as DNA, the CDR3 is TGCGCCAGCAGCTTGGTTCCTGCCAAAAACATTCAGTACTTC. The gene calls are TRBV5-1 and TRBJ2-4; no clear D gene. V gave up 0 bases and J gave up 1 base, with 5 bases separating them. Germline V gene sequence: CDR1 SGHRS, CDR2 YFSETQ. This CDR3 is built from 14 residues.

This clonotype has a handful of counts. The gene calls are TRBV7-9 and TRBJ1-4; D ambiguous. Trimming stripped 5 bases from V and 8 bases from J, with 6 bases between. CDR1 SEHNR and CDR2 FQNEAQ come from the germline V gene (reference sequence). The CDR3 totals 11 residues. CDR3 nucleotide sequence: TGTGCCAGCAGCCCCGAGGAAAAACTGTTTTTT. Its protein product is CASSPEEKLFF.

This clonotype has just a few counts. V gene TRBV20-1 combines with J gene TRBJ2-7, with a weak D call TRBD2 (5 bases). Germline V CDR1 and CDR2: DFQATT, SNEGSKA (reference sequence). V was shortened by 6 bases and J by 2 bases, with 14 bases between the two germline ends. The CDR3 runs to 13 residues. The CDR3 nucleotides read TGCAGTGCCTCCCTTACTAGACCCTACGAGCAGTACTTC. This codes for CSASLTRPYEQYF.

The V gene is TRBV14, the J gene TRBJ1-1, with D unclear. V was trimmed by 2 bases and J by 6 bases, leaving 16 bases between them. Germline V lookup: CDR1 SGHDN, CDR2 FVKESK. CDR3 size: 15 residues. The CDR3 is CASSQLYAGKAEAFF. The CDR3 nucleotides are TGTGCCAGCAGCCAACTGTATGCGGGGAAGGCTGAAGCTTTCTTT. Full variable domain (outside the CDR3, taken from reference TRBV14 and TRBJ1-1): EAGVTQFPSHSVIEKGQTVTLRCDPISGHDNLYWYRRVMGKEIKFLLHFVKESKQDESGMPNNRFLAERTGGTYSTLKVQPAELEDSGVYFCASSQLYAGKAEAFFGQGTRLTVV.

This clonotype was detected a few times. The rearrangement uses TRBV18 and TRBJ1-1; TRBD1 might be the D (6 bases). V lost 8 bases and J lost 0, with 13 bases in between. The CDR3 sequence is 14 residues long. Germline V gene lookup returns CDR1 KGHSH and CDR2 LQKENI. This chain's CDR3 is CASQEQGMNTEAFF. CDR3 bases: TGTGCCAGCCAGGAACAGGGTATGAACACTGAAGCTTTCTTT.

The chain uses TRBV10-1 and TRBJ2-7; TRBD2 matches at 9 bases. Germline lookup yields CDR1 WNHNN and CDR2 SYGVQD (reference sequence). The CDR3 covers 16 residues. Trimming removed 11 bases from V and 0 bases from J; junction bases left unmatched: 14. The CDR3 loop is CADPGTSNQSSYEQYV. The CDR3 nucleotides are TGCGCCGACCCCGGGACTAGCAACCAAAGCTCCTACGAGCAGTACGTC.

This sequence joins TRBV4-3 and TRBJ2-3; possibly TRBD1 or TRBD2 for D (5 bases each). Germline-derived CDR1 and CDR2 are LGHNA and YSLEER. V was clipped by 0 bases and J by 1 base, with 17 bases between them. The CDR3 spans 18 residues. DNA for the CDR3: TGCGCCAGCAGCCAAGATGTCTCGCTAGGGACGGGCACAGATACGCAGTATTTT. It specifies CASSQDVSLGTGTDTQYF.

This clonotype was recorded a few times. The chain uses TRBV20-1 and TRBJ2-7, with TRBD2 as a possible D gene (5 bases). The CDR3 consists of 15 residues. The germline V gene has CDR1 DFQATT and CDR2 SNEGSKA (reference sequence). V dropped 0 bases and J dropped 5 bases, with 17 bases sitting between them. As DNA, the CDR3 is TGCAGTGCTAGAGATCGGACTCGCCCTCGTCACGAGCAGTACTTC. Amino acid sequence: CSARDRTRPRHEQYF.

This chain uses TRBV12-1 with TRBJ2-2. TRBV12-1 is assigned pseudogene status. The CDR3 sequence is 15 residues long. CDR3 DNA sequence: TGTGCCAGCAGCTTACAGCGGCGAACCTCCGGGGAGCTGTTTTTT. This sequence encodes CASSLQRRTSGELFF.

There are many counts of this clonotype. V usage is TRBV12-3 or TRBV12-4 and J usage is TRBJ2-5, with 8 bases fitting TRBD1. The V and J ends lost 1 base and 2 bases, in that order; junction bases with no gene match: 6. The CDR3 totals 16 residues. The CDR3 reads CASSLVRGQGQETQYF. The CDR3 coding sequence is TGTGCCAGCAGTTTAGTCAGGGGGCAGGGGCAAGAGACCCAGTACTTC.

The chain combines TRBV19 with TRBJ1-6; D uncertain. The CDR3 totals 15 residues. The V end was cut by 5 bases, the J end by 7 bases, with 15 bases between. CDR1 LNHDA and CDR2 SQIVND come from the germline V gene (reference sequence). The CDR3 region has the DNA TGTGCCAGTAGTTGGTTGGCGGCCGCGAATTCACCCCTCCACTTT. Its translation is CASSWLAAANSPLHF.